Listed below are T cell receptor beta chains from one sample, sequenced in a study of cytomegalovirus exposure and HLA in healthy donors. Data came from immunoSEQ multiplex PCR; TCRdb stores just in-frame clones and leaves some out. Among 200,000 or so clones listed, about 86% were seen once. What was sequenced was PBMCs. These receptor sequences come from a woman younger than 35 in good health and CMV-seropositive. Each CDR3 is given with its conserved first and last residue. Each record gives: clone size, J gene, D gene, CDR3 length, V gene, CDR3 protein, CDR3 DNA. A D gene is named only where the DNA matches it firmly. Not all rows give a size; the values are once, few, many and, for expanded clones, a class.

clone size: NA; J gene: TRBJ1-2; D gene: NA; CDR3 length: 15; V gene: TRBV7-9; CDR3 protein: CASSLDSRRNYGYTF; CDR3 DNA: TGTGCCAGCAGCTTGGACAGTCGAAGGAACTATGGCTACACCTTC
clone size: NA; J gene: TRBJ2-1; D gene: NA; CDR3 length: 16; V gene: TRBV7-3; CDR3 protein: CASRPLLLASYNEQFF; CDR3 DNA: TGTGCCAGCAGACCCTTACTACTAGCATCCTACAATGAGCAGTTCTTC
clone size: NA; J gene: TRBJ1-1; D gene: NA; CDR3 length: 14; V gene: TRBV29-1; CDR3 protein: CSVEGGGGLAEAFF; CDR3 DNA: TGCAGCGTTGAAGGCGGCGGGGGCTTGGCTGAAGCTTTCTTT
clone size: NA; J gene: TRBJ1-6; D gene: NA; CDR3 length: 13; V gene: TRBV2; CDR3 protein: CASSGTANSPLHF; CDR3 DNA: TGTGCCAGCAGTGGGACAGCGAATTCACCCCTCCACTTT
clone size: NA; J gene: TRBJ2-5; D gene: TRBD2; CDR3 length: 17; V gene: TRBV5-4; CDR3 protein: CASSPGVAGPAGETQYF; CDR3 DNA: TGTGCCAGCAGCCCGGGGGTAGCGGGACCGGCGGGGGAGACCCAGTACTTC
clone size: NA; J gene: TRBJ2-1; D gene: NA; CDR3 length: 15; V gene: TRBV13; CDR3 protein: CASSLDSSSYNEQFF; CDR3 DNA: TGTGCCAGCAGCTTAGACTCGAGCTCCTACAATGAGCAGTTCTTC
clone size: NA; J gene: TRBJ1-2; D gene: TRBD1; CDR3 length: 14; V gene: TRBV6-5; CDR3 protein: CASSRPGQVYGYTF; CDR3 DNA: TGTGCCAGCAGTCGACCAGGACAGGTCTATGGCTACACCTTC
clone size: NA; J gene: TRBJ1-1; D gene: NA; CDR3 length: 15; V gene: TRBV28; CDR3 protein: CASSFSDRKNTEAFF; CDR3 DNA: TGTGCCAGCAGTTTCTCCGACAGGAAGAACACTGAAGCTTTCTTT
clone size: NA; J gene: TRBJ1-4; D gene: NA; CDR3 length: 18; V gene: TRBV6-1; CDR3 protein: CASSEGKTGIATNEKLFF; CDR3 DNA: TGTGCCAGCAGTGAAGGGAAGACGGGTATTGCAACTAATGAAAAACTGTTTTTT
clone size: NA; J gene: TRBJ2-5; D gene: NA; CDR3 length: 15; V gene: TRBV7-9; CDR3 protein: CASSFLSAGEETQYF; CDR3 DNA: TGTGCCAGCAGCTTTCTAAGCGCGGGCGAAGAGACCCAGTACTTC
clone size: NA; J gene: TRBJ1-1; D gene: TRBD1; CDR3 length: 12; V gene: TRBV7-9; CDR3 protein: CASSLEGAGAFF; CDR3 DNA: TGTGCCAGCAGCTTAGAGGGGGCGGGAGCTTTCTTT
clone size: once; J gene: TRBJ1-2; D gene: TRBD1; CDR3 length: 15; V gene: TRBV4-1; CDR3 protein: CASSQVPAGGYGYTF; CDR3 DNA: TGCGCCAGCAGCCAAGTTCCGGCAGGGGGTTATGGCTACACCTTC
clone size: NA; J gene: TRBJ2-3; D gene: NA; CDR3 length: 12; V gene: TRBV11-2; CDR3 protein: CASSSQGDTQYF; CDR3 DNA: TGTGCCAGCAGTTCGCAGGGCGATACGCAGTATTTT
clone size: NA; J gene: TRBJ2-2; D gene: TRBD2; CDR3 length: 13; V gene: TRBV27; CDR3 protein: CASRRGGPGELFF; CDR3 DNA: TGTGCCAGCCGCCGGGGGGGGCCCGGGGAGCTGTTTTTT
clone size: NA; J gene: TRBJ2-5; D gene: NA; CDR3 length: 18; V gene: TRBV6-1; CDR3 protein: CASSEFLTNWGSGETQYF; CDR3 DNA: TGTGCCAGCAGTGAATTTTTGACGAATTGGGGTTCGGGGGAGACCCAGTACTTC
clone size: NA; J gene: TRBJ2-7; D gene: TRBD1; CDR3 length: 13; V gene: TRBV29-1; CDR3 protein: CSARTGGLYEQYF; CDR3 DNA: TGCAGCGCCCGGACAGGGGGTCTTTACGAGCAGTACTTC
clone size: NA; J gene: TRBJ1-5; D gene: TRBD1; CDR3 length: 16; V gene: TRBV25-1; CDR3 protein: CASSAPGGAGNQPQHF; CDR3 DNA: TGTGCCAGCAGTGCTCCAGGGGGCGCGGGCAATCAGCCCCAGCATTTT
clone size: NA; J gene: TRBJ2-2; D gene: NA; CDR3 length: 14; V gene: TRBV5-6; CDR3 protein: CASSLDDYSGELFF; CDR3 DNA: TGTGCCAGCAGCTTGGACGACTATTCCGGGGAGCTGTTTTTT
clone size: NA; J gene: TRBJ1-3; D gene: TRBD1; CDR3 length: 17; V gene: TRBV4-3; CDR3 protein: CASSQGRQGAAGNTIYF; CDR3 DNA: TGCGCCAGCAGCCAAGGTCGACAGGGGGCGGCTGGAAACACCATATATTTT
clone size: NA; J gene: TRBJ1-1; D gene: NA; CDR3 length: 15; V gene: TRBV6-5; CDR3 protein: CASSLRGGPITEAFF; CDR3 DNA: TGTGCTAGCAGTCTGCGGGGGGGTCCTATCACTGAAGCTTTCTTT
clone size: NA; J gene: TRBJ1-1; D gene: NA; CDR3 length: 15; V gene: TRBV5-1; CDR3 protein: CASSLGTGLSTEAFF; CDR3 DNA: TGCGCCAGCAGCTTGGGAACAGGGTTGAGCACTGAAGCTTTCTTT
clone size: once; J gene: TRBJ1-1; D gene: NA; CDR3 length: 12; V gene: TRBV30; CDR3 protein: CALNDRYTEAFF; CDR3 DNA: TGTGCCTTGAATGACAGATACACTGAAGCTTTCTTT
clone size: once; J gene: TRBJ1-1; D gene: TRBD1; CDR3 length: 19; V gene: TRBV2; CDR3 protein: CASSGDRVKANLMNTEAFF; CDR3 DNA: TGTGCCAGCAGTGGCGACAGGGTTAAAGCCAATCTAATGAACACTGAAGCTTTCTTT
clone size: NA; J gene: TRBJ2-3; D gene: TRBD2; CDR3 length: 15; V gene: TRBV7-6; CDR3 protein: CASSSLAGGSDTQYF; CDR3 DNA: TGTGCCAGCAGCTCACTAGCGGGGGGCTCGGATACGCAGTATTTT
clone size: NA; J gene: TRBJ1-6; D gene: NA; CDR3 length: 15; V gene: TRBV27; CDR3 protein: CASSSREGYNSPLHF; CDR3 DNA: TGTGCCAGCAGCTCTAGAGAGGGCTATAATTCACCCCTCCACTTT
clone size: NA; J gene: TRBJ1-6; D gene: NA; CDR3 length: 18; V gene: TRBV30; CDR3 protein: CAWSVPRGSILNNSPLHF; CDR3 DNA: TGTGCCTGGAGTGTACCCAGGGGTAGCATCCTCAATAATTCACCCCTCCACTTT
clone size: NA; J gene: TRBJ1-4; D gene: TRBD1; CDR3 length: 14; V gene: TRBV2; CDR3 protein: CASFEDRGGEKLFF; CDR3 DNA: TGTGCCAGCTTCGAGGACAGGGGAGGTGAAAAACTGTTTTTT
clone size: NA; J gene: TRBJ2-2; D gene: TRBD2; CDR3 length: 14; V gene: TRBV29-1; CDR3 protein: CSVVGGVNTGELFF; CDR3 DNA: TGCAGCGTTGTCGGGGGGGTTAACACCGGGGAGCTGTTTTTT
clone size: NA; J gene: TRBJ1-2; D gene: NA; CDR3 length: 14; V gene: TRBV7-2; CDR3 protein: CASSTGRVGYGYTF; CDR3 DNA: TGTGCCAGCAGCACCGGCAGGGTAGGGTATGGCTACACCTTC
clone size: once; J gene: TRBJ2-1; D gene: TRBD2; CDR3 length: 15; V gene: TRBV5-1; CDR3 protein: CASSLDLGGDNEQFF; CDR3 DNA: TGCGCCAGCAGCTTGGACCTCGGGGGGGACAATGAGCAGTTCTTC
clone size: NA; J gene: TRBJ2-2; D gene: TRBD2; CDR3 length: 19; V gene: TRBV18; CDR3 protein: CASSPTRRTAGARAGELFF; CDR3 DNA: TGTGCCAGCTCACCCACTCGTCGAACAGCGGGGGCGCGGGCCGGGGAGCTGTTTTTT
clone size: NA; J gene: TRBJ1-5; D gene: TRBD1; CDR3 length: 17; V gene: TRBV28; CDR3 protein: CASSSPGQGAGNQPQHF; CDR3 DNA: TGTGCCAGCAGTTCACCGGGACAGGGGGCCGGCAATCAGCCCCAGCATTTT
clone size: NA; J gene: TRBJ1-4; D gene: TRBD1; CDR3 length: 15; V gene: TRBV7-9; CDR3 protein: CSSSLQGAVNEKLFF; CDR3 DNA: TGTTCCAGCAGCCTACAGGGGGCCGTGAATGAAAAACTGTTTTTT
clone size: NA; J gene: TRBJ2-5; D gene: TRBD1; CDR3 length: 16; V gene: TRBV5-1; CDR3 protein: CASIPGLKDRGETQYF; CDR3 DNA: TGCGCCAGCATACCTGGGTTAAAGGACAGGGGGGAGACCCAGTACTTC
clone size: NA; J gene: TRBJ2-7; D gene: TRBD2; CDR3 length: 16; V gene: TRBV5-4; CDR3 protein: CASSTGLAGGIGEQYF; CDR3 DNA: TGTGCCAGCAGCACGGGACTAGCGGGGGGCATAGGCGAGCAGTACTTC
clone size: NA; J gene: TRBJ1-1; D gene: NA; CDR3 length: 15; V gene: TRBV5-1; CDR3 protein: CASSLEAGRNTEAFF; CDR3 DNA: TGCGCCAGCAGCTTGGAAGCAGGAAGGAACACTGAAGCTTTCTTT
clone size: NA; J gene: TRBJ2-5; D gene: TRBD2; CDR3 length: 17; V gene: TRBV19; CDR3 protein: CASSIDTAGGLQETQYF; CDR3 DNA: TGTGCCAGTAGTATAGATACAGCGGGGGGCCTACAAGAGACCCAGTACTTC
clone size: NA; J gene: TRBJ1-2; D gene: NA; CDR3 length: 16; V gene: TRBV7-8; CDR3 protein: CASSLQSAEANYGYTF; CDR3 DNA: TGTGCCAGCAGCTTACAAAGCGCGGAAGCTAACTATGGCTACACCTTC
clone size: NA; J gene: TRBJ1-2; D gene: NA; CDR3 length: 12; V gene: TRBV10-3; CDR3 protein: CAIRDSNYGYTF; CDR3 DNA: TGTGCCATCAGGGACTCTAACTATGGCTACACCTTC
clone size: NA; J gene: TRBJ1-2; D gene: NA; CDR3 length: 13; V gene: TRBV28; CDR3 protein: CASGVGGVGGYTF; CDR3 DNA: TGTGCCAGCGGAGTAGGGGGGGTAGGGGGCTACACCTTC
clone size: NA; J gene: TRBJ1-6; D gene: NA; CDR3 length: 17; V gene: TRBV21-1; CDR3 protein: CASSGPSGGGGSSPLHF; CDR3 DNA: TGTGCCAGCAGCGGACCCTCAGGGGGCGGGGGTTCCTCACCCCTCCACTTT
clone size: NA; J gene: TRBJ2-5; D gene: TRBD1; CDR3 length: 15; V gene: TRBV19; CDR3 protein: CASSIGAGGEETQYF; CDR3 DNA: TGTGCCAGTAGTATCGGGGCAGGGGGCGAAGAGACCCAGTACTTC
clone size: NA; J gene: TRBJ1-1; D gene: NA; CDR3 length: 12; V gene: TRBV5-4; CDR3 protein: CASSVTANEAFF; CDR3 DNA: TGTGCCAGCAGCGTTACAGCAAATGAAGCTTTCTTT
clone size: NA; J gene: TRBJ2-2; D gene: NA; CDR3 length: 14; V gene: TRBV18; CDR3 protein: CASSPPAGLGELFF; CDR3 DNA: TGTGCCAGCTCACCACCTGCAGGGCTCGGGGAGCTGTTTTTT
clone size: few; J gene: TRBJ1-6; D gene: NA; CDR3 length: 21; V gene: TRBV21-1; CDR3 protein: CASSFMGPGLGGDQRNSPLHF; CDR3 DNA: TGTGCCAGCAGCTTTATGGGGCCGGGCCTCGGGGGGGATCAAAGGAATTCACCCCTCCACTTT
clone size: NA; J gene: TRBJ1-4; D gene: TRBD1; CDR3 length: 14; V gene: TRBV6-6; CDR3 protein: CASRLQGSNEKLFF; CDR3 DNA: TGTGCCAGCAGGTTACAGGGGTCTAATGAAAAACTGTTTTTT